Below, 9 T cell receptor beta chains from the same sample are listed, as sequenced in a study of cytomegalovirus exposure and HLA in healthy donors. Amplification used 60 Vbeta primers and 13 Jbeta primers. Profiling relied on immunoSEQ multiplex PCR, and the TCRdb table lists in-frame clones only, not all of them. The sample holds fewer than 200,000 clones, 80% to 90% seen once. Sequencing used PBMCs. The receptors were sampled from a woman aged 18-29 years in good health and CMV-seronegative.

CDR3 in amino acids: CASSLDRSTGNTIYF. CDR3 sequence (DNA): TGTGCCAGCAGCCTAGACAGGTCTACTGGAAACACCATATATTTT. The chain employs TRBV7-8 and TRBJ1-3; tentatively, D is TRBD1 (6 bases). This CDR3 is 15 amino acids long. Germline CDR1 is SGHVS and CDR2 is FQNEAQ. Trimming cost V 5 bases and J 2 bases, with 13 bases left between them. The full variable domain, with the rest looked up from reference TRBV7-8 and TRBJ1-3, is GAGVSQSPRYKVAKRGQDVALRCDPISGHVSLFWYQQALGQGPEFLTYFQNEAQLDKSGLPSDRFFAERPEGSVSTLKIQRTQQEDSAVYLCASSLDRSTGNTIYFGEGSWLTVV.

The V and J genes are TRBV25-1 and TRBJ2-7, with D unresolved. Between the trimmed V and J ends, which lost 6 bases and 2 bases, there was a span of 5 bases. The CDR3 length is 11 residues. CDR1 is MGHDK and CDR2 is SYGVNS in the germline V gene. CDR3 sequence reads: CASSPAYEQYF. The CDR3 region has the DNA TGTGCCAGCAGCCCAGCCTACGAGCAGTACTTC.

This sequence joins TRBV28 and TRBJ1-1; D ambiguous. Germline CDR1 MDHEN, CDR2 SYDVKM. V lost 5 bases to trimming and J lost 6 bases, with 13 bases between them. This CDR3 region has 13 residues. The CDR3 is CASSLSRLAEAFF. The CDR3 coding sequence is TGTGCCAGCAGTCTTTCACGCCTAGCTGAAGCTTTCTTT.

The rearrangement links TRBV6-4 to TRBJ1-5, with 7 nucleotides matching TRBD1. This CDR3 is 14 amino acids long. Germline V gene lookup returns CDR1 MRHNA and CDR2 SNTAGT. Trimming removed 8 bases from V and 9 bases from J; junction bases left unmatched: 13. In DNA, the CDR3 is TGTGCCAGCCTTAGACCGACAGGGACCTCGCCCCAGCATTTT. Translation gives CASLRPTGTSPQHF.

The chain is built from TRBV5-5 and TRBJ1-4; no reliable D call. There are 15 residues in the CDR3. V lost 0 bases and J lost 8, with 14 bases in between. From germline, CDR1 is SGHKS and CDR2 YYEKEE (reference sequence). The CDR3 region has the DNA TGTGCCAGCAGCTTGGCCGGGGATGTGGGGGAAAAACTGTTTTTT. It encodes CASSLAGDVGEKLFF.

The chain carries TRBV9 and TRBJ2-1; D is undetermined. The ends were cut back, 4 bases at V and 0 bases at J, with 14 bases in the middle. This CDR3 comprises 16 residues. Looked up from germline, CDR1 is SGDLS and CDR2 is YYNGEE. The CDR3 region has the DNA TGTGCCAGCAGCCCCGTCGACTTCCACTCCTACAATGAGCAGTTCTTC. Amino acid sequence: CASSPVDFHSYNEQFF.

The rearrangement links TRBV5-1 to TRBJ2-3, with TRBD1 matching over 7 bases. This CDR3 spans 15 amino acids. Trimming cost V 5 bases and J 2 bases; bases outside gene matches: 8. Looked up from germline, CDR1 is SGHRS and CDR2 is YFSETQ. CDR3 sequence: CASRPGQLFTDTQYF. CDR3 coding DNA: TGCGCCAGCAGACCGGGACAGCTATTCACAGATACGCAGTATTTT.

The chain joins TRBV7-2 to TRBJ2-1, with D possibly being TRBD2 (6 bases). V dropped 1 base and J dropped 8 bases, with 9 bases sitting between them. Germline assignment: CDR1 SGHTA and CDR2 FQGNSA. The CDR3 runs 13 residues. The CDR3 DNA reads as TGTGCCAGCAGCTTAGGCACTAGCTATGAGCAGTTCTTC. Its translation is CASSLGTSYEQFF.

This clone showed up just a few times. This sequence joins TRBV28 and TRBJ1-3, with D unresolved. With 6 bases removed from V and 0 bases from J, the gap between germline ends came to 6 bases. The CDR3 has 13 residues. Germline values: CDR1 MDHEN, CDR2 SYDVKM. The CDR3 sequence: CASSWASGNTIYF. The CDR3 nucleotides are TGTGCCAGCAGCTGGGCCTCTGGAAACACCATATATTTT.